This TCR beta chain was sequenced during a study of T cell responses to AZD1222 COVID-19 vaccine. A word on this clone: Its antigen is unidentified.

Overall study results and limits: The CD4 TCRs associated with vaccination extended across spike and predominated at 160-218 and 743-854.

Profiling relied on immunoSEQ multiplex PCR, and the TCRdb table lists in-frame clones only, not all of them. This sample has fewer than 150,000 clones; around 88% occur once, and the top ten carry around 3%. There are 14 residues in the CDR3. V was pared by 6 bases and J by 4 bases, with 15 bases between. The germline CDR1 and CDR2 sequences are MNHEY and SMNVEV (reference sequence). This chain links TRBV27 with TRBJ1-1, with D uncertain. Sequencing used peripheral blood, obtained on day 0 of AZD1222 vaccination. This receptor was taken from an adult in good health. CDR3 residues: CASRGRQRVTEAFF. Written as DNA, the CDR3 is TGTGCCAGCAGAGGCAGGCAGCGTGTCACTGAAGCTTTCTTT.